These 2 T cell receptor beta chains originate from one sample sequenced in a study of T cell responses to AZD1222 COVID-19 vaccine. The protocol was immunoSEQ multiplex PCR, while the TCRdb copy is restricted to in-frame clones and leaves out a portion. The sample contains roughly 100,000 clones, 70% to 90% of which appear only once. Material: peripheral blood, obtained 28 days after the second AZD1222 dose. Receptor source: an adult who received the AZD1222 COVID-19 vaccine.

This sequence joins TRBV3-1 (or the pseudogene TRBV3-2) and TRBJ2-2; a possible D gene is TRBD2 (5 bases). Germline V lookup: CDR1 LGHDT, CDR2 YNNKEL (reference sequence). V was clipped by 2 bases and J by 5 bases, with 12 bases between them. This CDR3 is 15 amino acids long. The CDR3 sequence: CASSQLLGQTGELFF. CDR3 in DNA: TGTGCCAGCAGCCAACTACTAGGCCAGACCGGGGAGCTGTTTTTT.

This clone was found once. The V call is TRBV13, the J call TRBJ2-7, with D perhaps being TRBD1 or TRBD2 (5 bases each). V was cut by 5 bases and J by 5 bases, with 28 bases left in between. Germline assignment: CDR1 PRHDT and CDR2 FYEKMQ (reference sequence). CDR3 length: 18 amino acids. CDR3 protein: CASSRSGGFSQGINEQYF. In DNA form, the CDR3 reads TGTGCCAGCAGCCGCTCCGGAGGTTTTAGTCAGGGCATCAACGAGCAGTACTTC.